Listed here are 14 T cell receptor beta chains from one sample, sequenced in a study of blood T cell repertoires in COVID-19. Method: immunoSEQ multiplex PCR; TCRdb's copy keeps in-frame clones and lacks some. The sample holds around 140,000 clones, around 84% seen once. The sequenced material came from peripheral blood. The source is a man in his fifties or sixties with active or convalescent COVID-19.

The chain employs TRBV19 and TRBJ1-6; possible D gene TRBD1, 6 bases. Germline V gene lookup returns CDR1 LNHDA and CDR2 SQIVND (reference sequence). The CDR3 loop spans 15 amino acids. V lost 1 base and J lost 5, with 9 bases in between. The CDR3, as DNA: TGTGCCAGTAGTATAGGGGACACCAATAATTCACCCCTCCACTTT. This encodes CASSIGDTNNSPLHF.

The chain employs TRBV5-8 and TRBJ1-1, with TRBD1 as a possible D gene (6 bases). Trimming shortened V by 3 bases and J by 7 bases, and 10 bases separated the two germline ends. The CDR3 covers 12 residues. Per the germline V gene, CDR1 is SGHTS and CDR2 is YDEGEE. The CDR3 reads CASSYWTDEAFF. The CDR3 DNA sequence: TGTGCCAGCAGCTACTGGACAGATGAAGCTTTCTTT.

This clone has a handful of counts. This chain uses TRBV3-1 (or the pseudogene TRBV3-2) with TRBJ2-7; TRBD1 aligns across 7 bases. The CDR3 totals 16 residues. Germline V CDR1 and CDR2: LGHDT, YNNKEL (reference sequence). V lost 0 bases and J lost 3; bases outside the gene matches: 8. The DNA of the CDR3 is TGTGCCAGCAGCCAAGAAGACAGGGTCGGGCTCTACGAGCAGTACTTC. It encodes CASSQEDRVGLYEQYF.

The chain couples TRBV5-1 to TRBJ2-2; 10 nucleotides align to TRBD2. From germline, CDR1 is SGHRS and CDR2 YFSETQ. The CDR3 is made up of 15 amino acids. Trimming cost V 3 bases and J 5 bases; bases outside gene matches: 4. CDR3 sequence (DNA): TGCGCCAGCAGCTCCACTAGCGGGGCAACCGGGGAGCTGTTTTTT. This codes for CASSSTSGATGELFF.

This clone was recorded a few times. This rearrangement joins TRBV21-1 to TRBJ1-2; TRBD1 was called by the table and not checked on the DNA. TRBV21-1 constitutes a pseudogene. The CDR3 extends over 13 amino acids. In DNA form, the CDR3 reads TGTGCCAGCAGCTTTACAGGGACAGGTGGCTACACCTTC. Translated: CASSFTGTGGYTF.

This clone is a singleton in its sample. This rearrangement joins TRBV6-6 to TRBJ2-2, with a weak D call TRBD1 (5 bases). Trimming stripped 4 bases from V and 13 bases from J, with 19 bases between. Germline lookup yields CDR1 MNHNY and CDR2 SVGAGI (reference sequence). CDR3 size: 14 residues. In DNA, the CDR3 is TGTGCCAGCAGTTCCACTCTTGACAGTTTCGGGCTGTTTTTT. Protein sequence: CASSSTLDSFGLFF.

The V gene is TRBV3-1 (or the pseudogene TRBV3-2), the J gene TRBJ2-3; 14 bases align to TRBD2. There are 16 residues in the CDR3. V shed 1 base and J 7 bases; nucleotides not matched to a gene: 4. Germline assignment: CDR1 LGHDT and CDR2 YNNKEL (reference sequence). The chain's CDR3 is CASSQGTSGRMNTQYF. Written as DNA, the CDR3 is TGTGCCAGCAGCCAAGGGACTAGCGGGAGGATGAATACGCAGTATTTT.

The chain couples TRBV7-9 to TRBJ1-2; D might be TRBD1 (5 bases). Germline-derived CDR1 and CDR2 are SEHNR and FQNEAQ (reference sequence). CDR3 size: 15 residues. The V end was cut by 2 bases, the J end by 2 bases, with 12 bases between. This CDR3 reads CASSLYSPGNYGYTF. CDR3 in DNA: TGTGCCAGCAGCTTATACTCCCCAGGGAACTATGGCTACACCTTC.

V and J are TRBV7-9 and TRBJ1-1; D is uncertain. The V gene lost 1 base and the J gene lost 1 base, with 7 bases spanning the gap. CDR3 length: 14 residues. Germline values: CDR1 SEHNR, CDR2 FQNEAQ (reference sequence). CDR3 in DNA: TGTGCCAGCAGCTTAGACATTTCGAACACTGAAGCTTTCTTT. Translation gives CASSLDISNTEAFF.

This clone has only a few counts. J is TRBJ2-3 and V is TRBV7-2, with 12 bases that match TRBD2. This CDR3 contains 14 residues. V dropped 9 bases and J dropped 1; count of bases not matched to a gene: 2. Germline CDR1 and CDR2: SGHTA and FQGNSA. The CDR3 sequence: CASRTSGGTDTQYF. The CDR3 DNA reads TGTGCCAGTCGGACTAGCGGGGGCACAGATACGCAGTATTTT.

The chain employs TRBV4-3 and TRBJ2-2; 8 nucleotides align to TRBD1. Germline-derived CDR1 and CDR2 are LGHNA and YSLEER. CDR3 size: 14 residues. After removal of 4 bases from V and 3 bases from J, the junction contained 1 base not matched to a gene. Here the CDR3 reads CASSPGQDTGELFF. In DNA form, the CDR3 reads TGCGCCAGCAGCCCGGGACAGGACACCGGGGAGCTGTTTTTT.

The genes are TRBV9 and TRBJ2-1; TRBD2 matches at 9 bases. This CDR3 is built from 15 residues. Germline V gives CDR1 SGDLS, CDR2 YYNGEE. J lost 8 bases, V lost 4 bases, and 10 bases had no gene match. The CDR3 DNA reads TGTGCCAGCAGCTCCGGGACTAGCAATTTGTATGAGCAGTTCTTC. Translation: CASSSGTSNLYEQFF. The complete variable domain, with remaining parts taken from reference TRBV9 and TRBJ2-1, reads DSGVTQTPKHLITATGQRVTLRCSPRSGDLSVYWYQQSLDQGLQFLIQYYNGEERAKGNILERFSAQQFPDLHSELNLSSLELGDSALYFCASSSGTSNLYEQFFGPGTRLTVL.

The rearrangement joins TRBV6-6 to TRBJ1-4; D call uncertain. V was trimmed by 0 bases and J by 8 bases, leaving 7 bases between them. Germline CDR1 reads MNHNY; CDR2 reads SVGAGI (reference sequence). CDR3 length: 13 residues. In nucleotides, the CDR3 is TGTGCCAGCAGTTACTCATCTCTGGAAAAACTGTTTTTT. Its protein is CASSYSSLEKLFF.

This CDR3 is CASSLVAGESDTQYF. CDR3 coding DNA: TGTGCCAGCAGCTTAGTAGCGGGGGAGTCAGATACGCAGTATTTT. The chain links TRBV7-2 to TRBJ2-3; 9 bases align to TRBD2. Looked up from germline, CDR1 is SGHTA and CDR2 is FQGNSA. V lost 1 base and J lost 4; bases outside the gene matches: 3. This CDR3 region has 15 residues.